The 18 T cell receptor beta chains listed next were all sequenced from one sample in a study of blood T cell repertoires in COVID-19. Assay used: immunoSEQ multiplex PCR; TCRdb lists only in-frame clones, some missing. Of roughly 260,000 clones in the sample, 82% were seen once. Sequencing was performed on peripheral blood. The origin of the receptors is an older woman with acute or convalescent COVID-19.

The count of this clone is one. V gene TRBV29-1 combines with J gene TRBJ1-2; a possible D gene is TRBD1 (6 bases). The germline CDR1 and CDR2 sequences are SQVTM and ANQGSEA. V lost 4 bases and J lost 4, with 10 bases in between. This CDR3 is built from 12 residues. The chain's CDR3 is CSVGDRFYGYTF. DNA for the CDR3: TGCAGCGTTGGAGACAGGTTCTATGGCTACACCTTC. The whole variable domain, filled in from reference TRBV29-1 and TRBJ1-2, reads SAVISQKPSRDICQRGTSLTIQCQVDSQVTMMFWYRQQPGQSLTLIATANQGSEATYESGFVIDKFPISRPNLTFSTLTVSNMSPEDSSIYLCSVGDRFYGYTFGSGTRLTVV.

V and J are TRBV6-1 and TRBJ1-6, with D uncertain. V lost 2 bases and J lost 9, with 14 bases in between. This CDR3 has 15 residues. The germline V gene encodes CDR1 MNHNS and CDR2 SASEGT. CDR3 sequence (DNA): TGTGCCAGCAGTGAACCCACCTTGCGGGGTTCACCCCTCCACTTT. It codes for CASSEPTLRGSPLHF.

CDR3 coding DNA: TGCGCCAGCAGCCAAGACGGGATCCCGGGTGAGCAGTTCTTC. Amino acids: CASSQDGIPGEQFF. The J gene is TRBJ2-1, the V gene TRBV4-1; D is perhaps TRBD2 (5 bases). The CDR3 spans 14 residues. Germline V lookup: CDR1 MGHRA, CDR2 YSYEKL. The V end lost 0 bases, the J end lost 9 bases, and 12 bases lay between the germline ends.

The chain is built from TRBV7-2 and TRBJ1-5, with D maybe TRBD1 (5 bases). The CDR3 spans 15 residues. The V end lost 1 base, the J end lost 7 bases, and 14 bases lay between the germline ends. From germline, CDR1 is SGHTA and CDR2 FQGNSA. CDR3 loop: CASSLGSGFKQPQHF. The CDR3 bases are TGTGCCAGCAGCTTAGGGTCAGGGTTCAAGCAGCCCCAGCATTTT.

V usage is TRBV4-2 and J usage is TRBJ1-2, with a weak D call TRBD1 (5 bases). The V and J ends lost 4 bases and 3 bases respectively, with 18 bases between them. This CDR3 has 16 amino acids. Germline V gene lookup returns CDR1 LGHNA and CDR2 YNFKEQ. The DNA of the CDR3 is TGTGCCAGCAGCCCCATGGGCGGGAGCAGGGACTATGGCTACACCTTC. Its protein product is CASSPMGGSRDYGYTF.

J is TRBJ2-1 and V is TRBV21-1; the D call of TRBD1 is as the table states it, not checked on the DNA. TRBV21-1 is assigned pseudogene status. CDR3 size: 12 residues. The CDR3 is CASRGLPNEQFF. CDR3 in DNA: TGTGCCAGCAGGGGGCTTCCCAATGAGCAGTTCTTC.

In its sample, this clone was seen a few times. The chain joins TRBV6-2 or TRBV6-3 to TRBJ2-1; the match to TRBD2 covers 7 bases. From germline, CDR1 is MNHEY and CDR2 SVGEGT. This CDR3 contains 12 residues. V was pared by 5 bases and J by 10 bases, with 5 bases of the junction left unmatched. In nucleotides, the CDR3 is TGTGCCAGCAGTGATCCACTAGCGGAGCAGTTCTTC. It specifies CASSDPLAEQFF.

This sequence joins TRBV30 and TRBJ1-1; no definite D call. Germline V gene lookup returns CDR1 GTSNPN and CDR2 SVGIG (reference sequence). The CDR3 sequence is 14 residues long. V was pared by 4 bases and J by 2 bases, with 14 bases between. The CDR3 DNA follows: TGTGCCTGGAATATCCCGGGAATAAACACTGAAGCTTTCTTT. Protein sequence: CAWNIPGINTEAFF.

J is TRBJ1-5 and V is TRBV20-1, with 8 bases fitting TRBD1. Germline V gene sequence: CDR1 DFQATT, CDR2 SNEGSKA (reference sequence). V trimming: 3 bases; J trimming: 2 bases; junction bases outside the gene matches: 6. The CDR3 runs 15 residues. The CDR3 DNA reads TGCAGTGCTAGTGCAGGGGGCTTGGGCAATCAGCCCCAGCATTTT. It yields the protein CSASAGGLGNQPQHF.

The chain links TRBV5-1 to TRBJ2-7; a possible D gene is TRBD1 (6 bases). V lost 4 bases and J 4 bases, leaving 21 bases between the germline ends. Germline V gene sequence: CDR1 SGHRS, CDR2 YFSETQ. The CDR3 runs to 16 residues. CDR3 nucleotide sequence: TGCGCCAGCAGCCCAGGGACAACTCGATCCCAATACGAGCAGTACTTC. It yields the protein CASSPGTTRSQYEQYF.

This clone was seen just once. The chain is built from TRBV10-3 and TRBJ2-7; TRBD1 might be the D (6 bases). The CDR3 sequence is 13 residues long. The germline V and J ends were trimmed by 6 bases and 4 bases, with 13 bases remaining between them. Germline V CDR1 and CDR2: ENHRY, SYGVKD. In DNA form, the CDR3 reads TGTGCCATCAGCCCTTTGGGGGCTTACGAGCAGTACTTC. Its protein is CAISPLGAYEQYF.

The V gene is TRBV29-1, the J gene TRBJ2-5; perhaps TRBD1 as D (6 bases). Trimming took 5 bases from V and 5 from J, leaving 15 bases between them. This CDR3 has 13 amino acids. CDR1 is SQVTM, CDR2 ANQGSEA, per germline. CDR3 DNA sequence: TGCAGCGTTAGGGACACCGGAGTGGAGACCCAGTACTTC. Translating it yields CSVRDTGVETQYF.

The V call is TRBV5-1, the J call TRBJ1-5, with 7 bases aligning to TRBD1. There are 15 residues in the CDR3. Per germline, CDR1 SGHRS and CDR2 YFSETQ. The junction had 7 bases not matched to a gene; V was cut back by 4 bases and J by 3 bases. The CDR3 DNA follows: TGCGCCAGCAGCCCCGGGACAGTCGCCAATCAGCCCCAGCATTTT. It yields the protein CASSPGTVANQPQHF. The full variable domain, in which reference TRBV5-1 and TRBJ1-5 provide the parts outside the CDR3, is KAGVTQTPRYLIKTRGQQVTLSCSPISGHRSVSWYQQTPGQGLQFLFEYFSETQRNKGNFPGRFSGRQFSNSRSEMNVSTLELGDSALYLCASSPGTVANQPQHFGDGTRLSIL.

This clone was found once. This chain connects TRBV5-1 to TRBJ2-2; TRBD2 aligns across 9 bases. The CDR3 is made up of 18 amino acids. The trim removed 1 base at V and 0 bases at J, leaving 7 bases unmatched. In germline, CDR1 is SGHRS, CDR2 YFSETQ. In DNA, the CDR3 is TGCGCCAGCAGCTTGAGGAGCGGGGGGCCATCGAACACCGGGGAGCTGTTTTTT. Amino acids: CASSLRSGGPSNTGELFF.

The chain combines TRBV10-3 with TRBJ1-6; D is unresolved. The CDR3 sequence is 14 residues long. V lost 3 bases and J lost 9, with 12 bases in between. Germline CDR1 is ENHRY and CDR2 is SYGVKD. CDR3 nucleotides: TGTGCCATCAGTGATGGTCCCGAGATTTCACCCCTCCACTTT. It specifies CAISDGPEISPLHF.

This rearrangement joins TRBV19 to TRBJ2-1; 12 nucleotides line up with TRBD1. This CDR3 has 17 amino acids. Trimming at V came to 3 bases and at J to 4 bases, leaving 7 bases not matched to a gene. Germline CDR1 and CDR2: LNHDA and SQIVND (reference sequence). The CDR3 spells CASSMGQGASAYNEQFF. CDR3 sequence (DNA): TGTGCCAGTAGTATGGGACAGGGGGCCTCTGCTTACAATGAGCAGTTCTTC.

The chain joins TRBV10-1 to TRBJ1-2, with D perhaps matching TRBD1 (5 bases). V was pared by 3 bases and J by 1 base, with 12 bases between. This CDR3 is 15 amino acids long. Germline lookup yields CDR1 WNHNN and CDR2 SYGVQD (reference sequence). The CDR3 region is CASSDGGAGNYGYTF. For the CDR3, the DNA is TGCGCCAGCAGTGACGGGGGAGCGGGTAACTATGGCTACACCTTC.

V and J are TRBV4-1 and TRBJ1-1; D is unresolved. Germline V gives CDR1 MGHRA, CDR2 YSYEKL. CDR3 length: 13 residues. V shed 1 base and J shed 3 bases, with 6 bases lying between them. The CDR3 loop reads CASSQGLDTEAFF. CDR3 in DNA: TGCGCCAGCAGCCAAGGGTTAGACACTGAAGCTTTCTTT.